The 20 T cell receptor beta chains reported below all come from one sample, sequenced in a study of regulatory T cells in long-lasting Graves disease. Arm-PCR of CDR3 regions with iRepertoire HTBI primers generated TCR beta libraries. TCRdb reprocessed the multiplex PCR reads via MiXCR and lists one record per CDR3 protein. The sample has 450,000 to 600,000 distinct CDR3 sequences; around an eighth are singletons. Time point in this sample: newly diagnosed GD, antithyroid drugs for less than 3 months. The TCR library was prepared using RNA isolated from PBMCs. These sequences were also reported in another study, on T cells in Graves' hyperthyroidism and ophthalmopathy.

The source material was peripheral blood mononuclear cells (PBMCs), sampled at new diagnosis, from a patient treated with antithyroid drugs. These receptors originate from a man aged 25 to 45 with Graves disease.

This clonotype was seen a few times. V is TRBV20-1 and J is TRBJ2-5, with D perhaps matching TRBD2 (6 bases). CDR1 is DFQATT, CDR2 SNEGSKA, per germline (reference sequence). The CDR3 sequence is 11 residues long. V lost 5 bases and J lost 5, with 9 bases in between. The CDR3 loop is CSASGGETQYF. Here the CDR3 DNA reads TGCAGTGCTTCAGGAGGGGAGACCCAGTACTTC.

This clonotype was counted many times. CDR3 residues: CASTEGAEQFF. The CDR3 DNA is TGTGCCAGCACCGAAGGGGCGGAGCAGTTCTTC. The chain couples TRBV11-2 to TRBJ2-1; maybe TRBD1 (5 bases). The CDR3 is 11 amino acids. V was trimmed by 7 bases and J by 10 bases, leaving 11 bases between them. Germline values: CDR1 SGHAT, CDR2 FQNNGV.

This clonotype was counted ten times or more. The V and J genes are TRBV9 and TRBJ2-7; a weak D match, TRBD1 (6 bases). The CDR3 consists of 13 residues. The germline V gene has CDR1 SGDLS and CDR2 YYNGEE. The ends were cut back, 4 bases at V and 6 bases at J, with 14 bases in the middle. For the CDR3, the DNA is TGTGCCAGCAGCCCCCAGGGGCTTGGCGAGCAGTACTTC. It specifies CASSPQGLGEQYF.

The count of this clonotype is one. A much larger clone lies a single base off, so this may be a read error. The chain carries TRBV18 and TRBJ2-1; D is possibly TRBD1 or TRBD2 (5 bases each). Germline values: CDR1 KGHSH, CDR2 LQKENI. CDR3 length: 15 residues. CDR3 DNA: TGTGCCAGCTCACGAGAGGGGTCTTCTTACATTGAGCAGTTCTTC. It translates to CASSREGSSYIEQFF. Supplemented by reference TRBV18 and TRBJ2-1, the full variable domain reads NAGVMQNPRHLVRRRGQEARLRCSPMKGHSHVYWYRQLPEEGLKFMVYLQKENIIDESGMPKERFSAEFPKEGPSILRIQQVVRGDSAAYFCASSREGSSYIEQFFGPGTRLTVL.

This clonotype was recorded at least ten times. The gene calls are TRBV4-1 and TRBJ2-5; D not certain. V was clipped by 4 bases and J by 1 base, with 7 bases between them. The CDR3 contains 13 residues. CDR1 is MGHRA and CDR2 is YSYEKL in the germline V gene. CDR3 loop: CASSRPRQETQYF. The CDR3 coding sequence is TGCGCCAGCAGCCGGCCCCGCCAAGAGACCCAGTACTTC.

The CDR3 nucleotides read TGTGCCAGCAGTGGCAGGGTGAGCGCCGGGGAGCTGTTTTTT. Translation gives CASSGRVSAGELFF. The chain is built from TRBV2 and TRBJ2-2; tentatively, D is TRBD1 (5 bases). The CDR3 runs 14 residues. Trimming stripped 4 bases from V and 6 bases from J, with 12 bases between. Germline V lookup: CDR1 SNHLY, CDR2 FYNNEI.

This clonotype was counted many times. This CDR3 reads CASSVSGTSGPYEQYF. The CDR3 DNA sequence: TGTGCCAGCAGCGTTTCCGGGACTAGCGGGCCCTACGAGCAGTACTTC. The genes are TRBV9 and TRBJ2-7; TRBD2 aligns across 12 bases. Trimming at V came to 2 bases and at J to 2 bases, leaving 5 bases not matched to a gene. Germline V CDR1 and CDR2: SGDLS, YYNGEE. The CDR3 totals 16 residues.

The sample holds many counts of this clonotype. The CDR3 bases are TGTGCCACCAGTGGAACTAGCGGATACACAGATACGCAGTATTTT. Protein: CATSGTSGYTDTQYF. This chain joins TRBV24-1 and TRBJ2-3, with 8 bases fitting TRBD2. CDR1 and CDR2 from the germline V gene are KGHDR and SFDVKD. This CDR3 comprises 15 residues. J gave up 2 bases and V 5 bases, and 5 bases lay outside the gene matches.

This clonotype was observed many times. The CDR3 loop reads CASSFAVQPQHF. The CDR3 DNA is TGTGCCAGCAGTTTCGCGGTGCAGCCCCAGCATTTT. V usage is TRBV12-3 or TRBV12-4 and J usage is TRBJ1-5; D uncertain. This CDR3 is 12 amino acids long. Between the trimmed V and J ends, which lost 3 bases and 7 bases, there was a span of 7 bases.

The gene calls are TRBV20-1 and TRBJ2-2, with D unresolved. The CDR3 has 11 residues. The germline gives CDR1 DFQATT, CDR2 SNEGSKA (reference sequence). V shed 1 base and J shed 7 bases, with 4 bases lying between them. This CDR3 reads CSARGGGELFF. The CDR3 DNA reads TGCAGTGCTAGAGGAGGCGGGGAGCTGTTTTTT.

This clonotype was counted ten times or more. The gene calls are TRBV18 and TRBJ2-7, with 7 bases fitting TRBD1. The CDR3 totals 15 residues. The J segment lost 1 base and the V segment lost 2 bases, leaving 5 bases of the junction unmatched. Germline V gene data show CDR1 as KGHSH and CDR2 as LQKENI. As DNA, the CDR3 is TGTGCCAGCTCACCAGCGACAGGGCATTCCTACGAGCAGTACTTC. It specifies CASSPATGHSYEQYF.

This clonotype was detected ten times or more. The CDR3 DNA sequence: TGTGCCAGCTCACCACTCTCGTCTATTGCAAACACTGAAGCTTTCTTT. Translation: CASSPLSSIANTEAFF. The genes are TRBV18 and TRBJ1-1; D gene ambiguous. Germline loops: CDR1 KGHSH, CDR2 LQKENI. The V end lost 1 base, the J end lost 2 bases, and 14 bases lay between the germline ends. CDR3 length: 16 residues. Variable domain in full (rest from reference TRBV18 and TRBJ1-1): NAGVMQNPRHLVRRRGQEARLRCSPMKGHSHVYWYRQLPEEGLKFMVYLQKENIIDESGMPKERFSAEFPKEGPSILRIQQVVRGDSAAYFCASSPLSSIANTEAFFGQGTRLTVV.

This clonotype has ten or more counts. The V gene is TRBV30, the J gene TRBJ2-1; D may be TRBD1 (6 bases). From germline, CDR1 is GTSNPN and CDR2 SVGIG (reference sequence). CDR3 size: 16 residues. Trimming pared 1 base from V and 0 bases from J, leaving 13 bases between. The CDR3 nucleotides are TGTGCCTGGAGTGCGGGGCAGGGGAGCTCCTACAATGAGCAGTTCTTC. The encoded protein is CAWSAGQGSSYNEQFF.

This clonotype came up many times. The chain couples TRBV12-3 or TRBV12-4 to TRBJ2-2; 9 positions agree with TRBD1. The V gene end was trimmed by 4 bases and the J gene end by 8 bases; junction bases not matched to a gene: 8. The CDR3 is 15 amino acids. CDR3 bases: TGTGCCAGCAGTTCGCGTACAGGGGGCGGGGGGGAGCTGTTTTTT. Translating gives CASSSRTGGGGELFF.

The rearrangement uses TRBV30 and TRBJ1-5; perhaps TRBD1 as D (6 bases). V was clipped by 2 bases and J by 6 bases, with 17 bases between them. The CDR3 covers 15 residues. CDR1 and CDR2 (germline): GTSNPN, SVGIG (reference sequence). The CDR3 DNA reads TGTGCCTGGAGTTTAGATGGGGGGCGCGGTCAGCCCCAGCATTTT. This encodes CAWSLDGGRGQPQHF. The complete variable domain, with remaining parts taken from reference TRBV30 and TRBJ1-5, reads SQTIHQWPATLVQPVGSPLSLECTVEGTSNPNLYWYRQAAGRGLQLLFYSVGIGQISSEVPQNLSASRPQDRQFILSSKKLLLSDSGFYLCAWSLDGGRGQPQHFGDGTRLSIL.

Points on this clonotype: A much more abundant neighbour one base away suggests this may be a read error. The chain uses TRBV11-2 and TRBJ2-2; the match to TRBD2 covers 8 bases. The CDR3 runs to 18 residues. Germline V lookup: CDR1 SGHAT, CDR2 FQNNGV. V was clipped by 3 bases and J by 6 bases; unmatched bases: 15. This CDR3 reads CASSFGWLSGNPPGELFF. CDR3 nucleotide sequence: TGTGCCAGCAGCTTCGGTTGGCTTAGCGGGAACCCCCCCGGGGAGCTGTTTTTT.

This clonotype was recorded many times. V and J are TRBV12-3 or TRBV12-4 and TRBJ1-4; unclear D gene. The ends were cut back, 3 bases at V and 2 bases at J, with 7 bases in the middle. The CDR3 has 14 amino acids. The CDR3: CASSFIQTNEKLFF. The DNA of the CDR3 is TGTGCCAGCAGTTTCATACAGACTAATGAAAAACTGTTTTTT.

In this sample, this clonotype turned up many times. The chain employs TRBV11-2 and TRBJ1-1, with D unresolved. The CDR3 totals 14 residues. Germline CDR1 SGHAT, CDR2 FQNNGV. Trimming stripped 0 bases from V and 12 bases from J, with 17 bases between. The CDR3 nucleotides read TGTGCCAGCAGCTTAGAGCTGGAGGAGGTGATAACTTTCTTT. As protein: CASSLELEEVITFF.

This clonotype was detected many times. The CDR3 DNA reads TGTGCCACCAGTGATTTCCTCGACTCTAATGAGCAGTTCTTC. It encodes CATSDFLDSNEQFF. The gene calls are TRBV24-1 and TRBJ2-1, with no clear D. The length of the CDR3 is 14 residues. From germline, CDR1 is KGHDR and CDR2 SFDVKD. The germline V and J ends were trimmed by 1 base and 7 bases, with 10 bases remaining between them.

In this sample, this clonotype turned up a few times. As DNA, the CDR3 is TGTGCCAGCAGCCGGGACAGGGAGATCGAGCAGTACTTC. Translated: CASSRDREIEQYF. The J gene is TRBJ2-7, the V gene TRBV2; 9 nucleotides align to TRBD1. The CDR3 extends over 13 amino acids. V dropped 6 bases and J dropped 6; count of bases not matched to a gene: 6. Germline lookup yields CDR1 SNHLY and CDR2 FYNNEI.